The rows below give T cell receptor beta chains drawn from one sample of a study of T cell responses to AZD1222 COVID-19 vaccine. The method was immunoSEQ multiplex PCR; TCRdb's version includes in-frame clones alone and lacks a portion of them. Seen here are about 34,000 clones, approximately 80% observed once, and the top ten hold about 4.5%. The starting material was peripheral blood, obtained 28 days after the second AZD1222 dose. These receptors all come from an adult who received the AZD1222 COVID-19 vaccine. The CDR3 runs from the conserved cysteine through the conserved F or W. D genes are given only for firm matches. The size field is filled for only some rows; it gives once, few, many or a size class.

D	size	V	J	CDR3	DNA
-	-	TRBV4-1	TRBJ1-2	CASSPDGYGYTF	TGCGCCAGCAGCCCCGACGGCTATGGCTACACCTTC
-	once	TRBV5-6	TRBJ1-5	CASSPASGYQPQHF	TGTGCCAGCAGCCCAGCTTCGGGGTACCAGCCCCAGCATTTT
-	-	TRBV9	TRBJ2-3	CASSVWGSGDTQYF	TGTGCCAGCAGCGTATGGGGGAGTGGAGATACGCAGTATTTT
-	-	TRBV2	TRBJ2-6	CASSDRRASGANVLTF	TGTGCCAGCAGCGACAGGAGGGCCTCTGGGGCCAACGTCCTGACTTTC
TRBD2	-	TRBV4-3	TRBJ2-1	CASSQGASGSTEQFF	TGCGCCAGCAGCCAAGGGGCTAGCGGGAGTACTGAGCAGTTCTTC
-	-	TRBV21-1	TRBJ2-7	CASSSPSRRSYEQYF	TGTGCCAGCAGCTCCCCCTCCCGCCGCTCCTACGAGCAGTACTTC
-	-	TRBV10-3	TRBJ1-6	CAIRDILNSPLHF	TGTGCCATCAGGGACATACTTAATTCACCCCTCCACTTT
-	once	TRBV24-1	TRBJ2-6	CATSTQSGANVLTF	TGTGCCACCTCCACCCAATCCGGGGCCAACGTCCTGACTTTC
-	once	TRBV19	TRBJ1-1	CASSIGQGLPEAFF	TGTGCCAGTAGTATAGGTCAGGGGCTGCCTGAAGCTTTCTTT
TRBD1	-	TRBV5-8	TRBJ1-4	CASSSETGGEEKLFF	TGTGCCAGCAGTTCCGAGACAGGGGGCGAGGAAAAACTGTTTTTT
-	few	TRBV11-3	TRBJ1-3	CASSLNRAGNTIYF	TGTGCCAGCAGCCTTAACAGGGCTGGAAACACCATATATTTT
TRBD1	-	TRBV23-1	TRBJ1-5	CASSLPMGQGFEGNQPQHF	TGCGCCAGCAGTCTCCCCATGGGACAGGGGTTTGAGGGCAATCAGCCCCAGCATTTT
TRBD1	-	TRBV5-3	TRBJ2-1	CARSLDRGGLWYSYNEQFF	TGTGCCAGAAGCCTGGACAGGGGAGGGCTGTGGTACTCCTACAATGAGCAGTTCTTC
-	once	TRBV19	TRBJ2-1	CASRTTGGNEQFF	TGTGCCAGTAGGACGACCGGGGGCAATGAGCAGTTCTTC
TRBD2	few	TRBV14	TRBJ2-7	CASSLAGGGEQYF	TGTGCCAGCAGCCTAGCGGGGGGAGGCGAGCAGTACTTC
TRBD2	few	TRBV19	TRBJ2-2	CASSSGLAGVEGELFF	TGTGCCAGTAGTTCAGGACTAGCGGGAGTGGAGGGGGAGCTGTTTTTT
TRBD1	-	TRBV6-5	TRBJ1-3	CASSYDQGVGNTIYF	TGTGCCAGCAGTTACGACCAGGGGGTAGGAAACACCATATATTTT
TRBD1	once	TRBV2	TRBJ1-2	CASSGIGGDGYTF	TGTGCCAGCAGTGGGATAGGGGGCGATGGCTACACCTTC
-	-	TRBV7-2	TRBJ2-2	CASSLRSPNTGELFF	TGTGCCAGCAGCTTGAGGTCACCGAACACCGGGGAGCTGTTTTTT
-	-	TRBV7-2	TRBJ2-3	CASSLVGDRADTQYF	TGTGCCAGCAGCTTAGTGGGGGATCGGGCAGATACGCAGTATTTT
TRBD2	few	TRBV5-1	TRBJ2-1	CASSSYGGSGGKFF	TGCGCCAGCAGCTCCTATGGAGGTAGCGGGGGGAAGTTCTTC
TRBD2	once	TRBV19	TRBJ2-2	CASIAGGFGTGELFF	TGTGCGAGTATAGCGGGAGGGTTCGGGACCGGGGAGCTGTTTTTT
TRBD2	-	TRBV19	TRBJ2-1	CASTPRRLSGTNYNEQFF	TGTGCCAGTACCCCTCGTCGACTCAGCGGGACCAACTACAATGAGCAGTTCTTC
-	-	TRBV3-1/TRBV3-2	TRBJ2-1	CASSSITRTGNEQFF	TGTGCCAGCAGCTCCATTACCCGAACAGGGAATGAGCAGTTCTTC
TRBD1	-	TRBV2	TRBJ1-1	CASSGQGNTEAFF	TGTGCCAGCAGTGGACAGGGGAACACTGAAGCTTTCTTT
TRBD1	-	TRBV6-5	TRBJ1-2	CASSPGTGGLYGYTF	TGTGCCAGCAGCCCCGGGACAGGGGGCCTCTATGGCTACACCTTC
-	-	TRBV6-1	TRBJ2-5	CASSESYRAGTQYF	TGTGCCAGCAGTGAATCGTACAGGGCAGGGACCCAGTACTTC
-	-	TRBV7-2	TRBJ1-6	CASSPRRSSYNSPLHF	TGTGCCAGCAGCCCCCGCAGGTCCTCCTATAATTCACCCCTCCACTTT
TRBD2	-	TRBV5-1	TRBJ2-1	CASSHRDYSYNEQFF	TGCGCCAGCAGCCACCGGGACTACTCCTACAATGAGCAGTTCTTC
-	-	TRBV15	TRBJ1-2	CATSRHVTGGGGYTF	TGTGCCACCAGCAGGCACGTTACAGGAGGTGGAGGCTACACCTTC
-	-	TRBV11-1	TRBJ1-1	CASSFRGSTEAFF	TGTGCCAGCAGCTTCCGGGGGAGCACTGAAGCTTTCTTT
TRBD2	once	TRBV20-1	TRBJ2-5	CSASSGRADETQYF	TGCAGTGCTAGTAGCGGGAGGGCCGATGAGACCCAGTACTTC
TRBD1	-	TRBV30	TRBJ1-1	CAWRPTGGEAFF	TGTGCCTGGAGACCGACAGGGGGGGAAGCTTTCTTT
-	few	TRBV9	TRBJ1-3	CASSVGWDSGNTIYF	TGTGCCAGCAGCGTAGGGTGGGACTCTGGAAACACCATATATTTT
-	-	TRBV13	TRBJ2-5	CATKLGMTQTQYF	TGTGCCACCAAGTTAGGGATGACTCAGACCCAGTACTTC
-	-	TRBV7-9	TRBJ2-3	CASSLAGSRDTQYF	TGTGCCAGCAGCTTAGCCGGGTCGAGGGATACGCAGTATTTT
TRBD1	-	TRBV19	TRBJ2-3	CASSLLDRVPDTQYF	TGTGCCAGTAGTTTATTGGACAGGGTCCCCGATACGCAGTATTTT
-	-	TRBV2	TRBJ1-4	CASRRGGDNEKLFF	TGTGCCAGCAGAAGGGGGGGGGATAATGAAAAACTGTTTTTT
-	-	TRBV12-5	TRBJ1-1	CASGSWRTEAFF	TGTGCTAGTGGTTCATGGCGCACTGAAGCTTTCTTT
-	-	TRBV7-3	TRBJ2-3	CASSLSVASTDTQYF	TGTGCCAGCAGCTTAAGCGTAGCTAGCACAGATACGCAGTATTTT
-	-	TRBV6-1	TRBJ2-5	CASSEPGREETQYF	TGTGCCAGCAGTGAACCCGGCAGGGAAGAGACCCAGTACTTC
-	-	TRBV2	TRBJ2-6	CASRGNRAGANVLTF	TGTGCCAGCAGGGGGAACAGGGCTGGGGCCAACGTCCTGACTTTC
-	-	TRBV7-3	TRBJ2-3	CASSPDRYTDTQYF	TGTGCCAGCAGCCCCGACAGGTACACAGATACGCAGTATTTT
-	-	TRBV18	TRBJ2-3	CASSPVPGDTQYF	TGTGCCAGCTCACCTGTCCCTGGGGATACGCAGTATTTT
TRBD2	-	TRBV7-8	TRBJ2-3	CASSRRTSGGAWPDTQYF	TGTGCCAGCAGCCGTAGGACTAGCGGGGGGGCCTGGCCAGATACGCAGTATTTT
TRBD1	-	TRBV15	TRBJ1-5	CATSRVFTGTDSNQPQHF	TGTGCCACCAGCAGAGTCTTCACTGGGACAGATAGCAATCAGCCCCAGCATTTT
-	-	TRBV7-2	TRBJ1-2	CASSLEAKNYGYTF	TGTGCCAGCAGCTTAGAGGCCAAAAACTATGGCTACACCTTC
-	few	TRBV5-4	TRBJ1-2	CASSLPAGGGDYGYTF	TGTGCCAGCAGCCTCCCGGCGGGGGGTGGGGACTATGGCTACACCTTC
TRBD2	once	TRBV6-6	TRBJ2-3	CASSYSTGTSGYF	TGTGCCAGCAGTTACTCCACCGGGACTAGCGGGTATTTT
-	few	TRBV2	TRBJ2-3	CASSERGYGSTDTQYF	TGTGCCAGCAGTGAAAGAGGGTATGGTAGCACAGATACGCAGTATTTT
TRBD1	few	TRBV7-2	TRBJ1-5	CASSSGTGHNQPQHF	TGTGCCAGCAGCTCCGGGACAGGGCACAATCAGCCCCAGCATTTT
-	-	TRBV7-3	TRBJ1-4	CASSLICSETATNEKLFF	TGTGCCAGCAGCTTAATTTGTTCGGAGACTGCAACTAATGAAAAACTGTTTTTT
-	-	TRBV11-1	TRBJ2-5	CASSLPWGETQYF	TGTGCCAGCAGCTTACCGTGGGGTGAGACCCAGTACTTC
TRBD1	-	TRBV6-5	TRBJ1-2	CASSSRTGANYGYTF	TGTGCCAGCAGTTCTCGGACAGGGGCCAACTATGGCTACACCTTC
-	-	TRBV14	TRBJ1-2	CASSQGYGYTF	TGTGCCAGCAGCCAAGGGTATGGCTACACCTTC
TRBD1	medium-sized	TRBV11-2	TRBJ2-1	CASSTQTGGAYNEQFF	TGTGCCAGCAGCACCCAGACAGGGGGCGCCTACAATGAGCAGTTCTTC
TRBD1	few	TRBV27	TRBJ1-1	CASSLTRGTVTEAFF	TGTGCCAGCAGTCTAACCAGGGGGACCGTCACTGAAGCTTTCTTT
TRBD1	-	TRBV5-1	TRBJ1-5	CASSSNDRGDQPQHF	TGCGCCAGCAGCTCAAATGACAGGGGGGATCAGCCCCAGCATTTT
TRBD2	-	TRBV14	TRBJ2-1	CASSLNRGWEGQFF	TGTGCCAGCAGCCTCAACAGAGGGTGGGAGGGGCAGTTCTTC
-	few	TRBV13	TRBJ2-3	CASSGRDLGTDTQYF	TGTGCCAGCAGCGGCCGGGACTTAGGAACAGATACGCAGTATTTT